The 2 T cell receptor beta chains given below trace back to one sample, sequenced in a study of shared clonotypes between healthy human individuals. Sequencing used immunoSEQ multiplex PCR; TCRdb keeps in-frame clones, though not all of them. The data contain millions of clones, 85% to 95% of them singletons. The sequencing input was naive CD4+ T cells from PBMCs. The sample's subset: CD45RA+ positively selected. These receptors all come from a man younger than 35 in good health. Some clones in this sample may be carry-over from other donors' samples.

The chain has TRBV28 and TRBJ2-5; D may be TRBD1 or TRBD2 (6 bases each). The V end was cut by 7 bases, the J end by 4 bases, with 13 bases between. The germline CDR1 and CDR2 sequences are MDHEN and SYDVKM. The CDR3 sequence is 13 residues long. CDR3 DNA: TGTGCCAGCAAAGGAGGGGGACGAGAGACCCAGTACTTC. Amino acids: CASKGGGRETQYF.

With regard to this clone: One end of the junction does not line up with germline, which may come from a read error. This chain joins TRBV28 and TRBJ1-1; D perhaps matches TRBD1 (5 bases). Germline V lookup: CDR1 MDHEN, CDR2 SYDVKM. The CDR3 has 10 residues. The CDR3 sequence is CASGGLSEIF. CDR3 sequence (DNA): TGTGCCAGCGGGGGACTCTCAGAGATCTTT.